This is a list of T cell receptor beta chains from one sample in a study of pediatric ulcerative colitis. This table comes from immunoSEQ multiplex PCR, and its TCRdb copy is limited to in-frame clones, with some not included. The profile shows about 35,000 clones, around 80% of them singletons. What was sequenced was gut tissue. The receptors were sampled from a boy aged 10-17 years with mild ulcerative colitis. CDR3s include the opening cysteine and the closing phenylalanine or tryptophan. Each record gives: J gene, V gene, clone size, D gene, CDR3 DNA, CDR3 protein. D genes are given only for firm matches. Only some rows state a clone size, as once, few, many or a class for expanded clones.

J gene: TRBJ2-4; V gene: TRBV16; clone size: -; D gene: -; CDR3 DNA: TGTGCCAGCAGCCAATCTCTCAACATTCAGTACTTC; CDR3 protein: CASSQSLNIQYF
J gene: TRBJ1-6; V gene: TRBV12-5; clone size: -; D gene: TRBD1; CDR3 DNA: TGTGCTAGTGGCCGCCCTGGACAGGGTAATTCACCCCTCCACTTT; CDR3 protein: CASGRPGQGNSPLHF
J gene: TRBJ2-1; V gene: TRBV5-1; clone size: -; D gene: TRBD1; CDR3 DNA: TGCGCCAGCAGCTTGTACCCGGGACAGGGCTACAATGAGCAGTTCTTC; CDR3 protein: CASSLYPGQGYNEQFF
J gene: TRBJ1-1; V gene: TRBV5-1; clone size: -; D gene: TRBD1; CDR3 DNA: TGCGCCAGCAGACGACGGACAGGGGAAGCTTTCTTT; CDR3 protein: CASRRRTGEAFF
J gene: TRBJ2-1; V gene: TRBV5-1; clone size: -; D gene: -; CDR3 DNA: TGCGCCAGCAGCTTGGTCACCGCGGGTTACAATGAGCAGTTCTTC; CDR3 protein: CASSLVTAGYNEQFF
J gene: TRBJ2-7; V gene: TRBV10-3; clone size: -; D gene: TRBD1; CDR3 DNA: TGTGCCATCAGTGACTCGACAGGGAACGAGCAGTACTTC; CDR3 protein: CAISDSTGNEQYF
J gene: TRBJ2-7; V gene: TRBV28; clone size: -; D gene: -; CDR3 DNA: TGTGCCAGCAGTTTAGACTGGGGAGGCTACGAGCAGTACTTC; CDR3 protein: CASSLDWGGYEQYF
J gene: TRBJ1-5; V gene: TRBV5-5; clone size: -; D gene: -; CDR3 DNA: TGTGCCAGCAGCTTGATTGGCACAGTAATCAATCAGCCCCAGCATTTT; CDR3 protein: CASSLIGTVINQPQHF
J gene: TRBJ2-1; V gene: TRBV4-1; clone size: -; D gene: -; CDR3 DNA: TGCGCCAGCAGCCACCTCGACAATGAGCAGTTCTTC; CDR3 protein: CASSHLDNEQFF
J gene: TRBJ1-1; V gene: TRBV7-9; clone size: -; D gene: -; CDR3 DNA: TGTGCCAGCAGCTTAGAAGGGGTCACTGAAGCTTTCTTT; CDR3 protein: CASSLEGVTEAFF
J gene: TRBJ1-4; V gene: TRBV7-2; clone size: -; D gene: TRBD1; CDR3 DNA: TGTGCCAGCAGCTTCGGGACAGCTAATGAAAAACTGTTTTTT; CDR3 protein: CASSFGTANEKLFF
J gene: TRBJ1-1; V gene: TRBV5-1; clone size: once; D gene: -; CDR3 DNA: TGCGCCAGCAGCTGGGTGCCGGGACACATGAACACTGAAGCTTTCTTT; CDR3 protein: CASSWVPGHMNTEAFF
J gene: TRBJ1-4; V gene: TRBV6-1; clone size: -; D gene: TRBD1; CDR3 DNA: TGTGCCAGCATCACAGGGGGCGTTGATGAAAAACTGTTTTTT; CDR3 protein: CASITGGVDEKLFF
J gene: TRBJ2-3; V gene: TRBV15; clone size: -; D gene: -; CDR3 DNA: TGTGCCACCAGCAGAGTAAGACCCCAGGCAGCAGATACGCAGTATTTT; CDR3 protein: CATSRVRPQAADTQYF
J gene: TRBJ2-3; V gene: TRBV6-5; clone size: -; D gene: TRBD1; CDR3 DNA: TGTGCCAGCAGTTTAATGACAGGGGGTGGGACAGATACGCAGTATTTT; CDR3 protein: CASSLMTGGGTDTQYF
J gene: TRBJ2-7; V gene: TRBV5-6; clone size: once; D gene: -; CDR3 DNA: TGTGCCAGCAGCTTGGGACACAGCTACGAGCAGTACTTC; CDR3 protein: CASSLGHSYEQYF
J gene: TRBJ1-2; V gene: TRBV7-9; clone size: -; D gene: -; CDR3 DNA: TGTGCCAGCAGCCCCCGGCGGGGGGAGGAAGGCTACACCTTC; CDR3 protein: CASSPRRGEEGYTF
J gene: TRBJ1-6; V gene: TRBV11-2; clone size: -; D gene: -; CDR3 DNA: TGTGCCAGCAGCTTAGTAGGTTCACCCCTCCACTTT; CDR3 protein: CASSLVGSPLHF
J gene: TRBJ1-3; V gene: TRBV9; clone size: -; D gene: -; CDR3 DNA: TGTGCCAGCAGCGTAGGGGAGGGGACAAGCAGAAACACCATATATTTT; CDR3 protein: CASSVGEGTSRNTIYF
J gene: TRBJ1-2; V gene: TRBV27; clone size: -; D gene: -; CDR3 DNA: TGTGCCAGCAGTCCCCGTTGGCGGAGGCCTATCTATGGCTACACCTTC; CDR3 protein: CASSPRWRRPIYGYTF
J gene: TRBJ2-5; V gene: TRBV2; clone size: -; D gene: -; CDR3 DNA: TGTGCCAGCAGTGACCCCAGAGGAAATGAAGAGACCCAGTACTTC; CDR3 protein: CASSDPRGNEETQYF
J gene: TRBJ2-7; V gene: TRBV18; clone size: -; D gene: TRBD1; CDR3 DNA: TGTGCCAGCTCACCGGACAGGGGAGTGAGGGAGCAGTACTTC; CDR3 protein: CASSPDRGVREQYF
J gene: TRBJ1-2; V gene: TRBV5-4; clone size: -; D gene: -; CDR3 DNA: TGTGCCAGCAGCCCGGACATTAACTATGGCTACACCTTC; CDR3 protein: CASSPDINYGYTF
J gene: TRBJ2-2; V gene: TRBV11-3; clone size: -; D gene: -; CDR3 DNA: TGTGCCAGCAGCTTAGGTCTTGGCCAGCCGAACACCGGGGAGCTGTTTTTT; CDR3 protein: CASSLGLGQPNTGELFF
J gene: TRBJ1-2; V gene: TRBV5-1; clone size: -; D gene: TRBD1; CDR3 DNA: TGCGCCAGCAGCCCGGATGGACAGGGGACCTATGGCTACACCTTC; CDR3 protein: CASSPDGQGTYGYTF
J gene: TRBJ2-7; V gene: TRBV23-1; clone size: -; D gene: -; CDR3 DNA: TGCGCCAGCAGTCAATCGGACAGCTCCTACGAGCAGTACTTC; CDR3 protein: CASSQSDSSYEQYF
J gene: TRBJ2-7; V gene: TRBV9; clone size: -; D gene: -; CDR3 DNA: TGTGCCAGCAGCCCAGAGGACAGTCTTTTGGCCGAGCAGTACTTC; CDR3 protein: CASSPEDSLLAEQYF
J gene: TRBJ1-1; V gene: TRBV19; clone size: -; D gene: -; CDR3 DNA: TGTGCCAGTAGTATCCTCCGGGGGAACACTGAAGCTTTCTTT; CDR3 protein: CASSILRGNTEAFF
J gene: TRBJ1-2; V gene: TRBV5-5; clone size: -; D gene: TRBD1; CDR3 DNA: TGTGCCAGCAGCCATAGTAGGGGACAGGGATATGGCTACACCTTC; CDR3 protein: CASSHSRGQGYGYTF
J gene: TRBJ2-3; V gene: TRBV19; clone size: -; D gene: -; CDR3 DNA: TGTGCCAGTACCGCCGGCCGGAGCACAGATACGCAGTATTTT; CDR3 protein: CASTAGRSTDTQYF
J gene: TRBJ1-2; V gene: TRBV5-8; clone size: -; D gene: -; CDR3 DNA: TGTGCCAGCAGCCGGGCCGCGGAAGGCAGTATCTATGGCTACACCTTC; CDR3 protein: CASSRAAEGSIYGYTF
J gene: TRBJ1-1; V gene: TRBV4-1; clone size: -; D gene: -; CDR3 DNA: TGCGCCAGCAGCCAAGGAACCTCGCGGGGGCCCACTGAAGCTTTCTTT; CDR3 protein: CASSQGTSRGPTEAFF
J gene: TRBJ1-6; V gene: TRBV6-5; clone size: -; D gene: -; CDR3 DNA: TGTGCCAGCAGTTACTCGAGAGACAGAAATTCACCCCTCCACTTT; CDR3 protein: CASSYSRDRNSPLHF
J gene: TRBJ2-3; V gene: TRBV4-2; clone size: -; D gene: -; CDR3 DNA: TGTGCCAGCAGCACCTATGCGTCGTTACGGGGGCGCACAGATACGCAGTATTTT; CDR3 protein: CASSTYASLRGRTDTQYF
J gene: TRBJ2-1; V gene: TRBV4-2; clone size: -; D gene: TRBD2; CDR3 DNA: TGTGCCAGCAGCCAAGTCCGAGCGGGGGGCGCCTTTCGTGAGCAGTTCTTC; CDR3 protein: CASSQVRAGGAFREQFF
J gene: TRBJ2-1; V gene: TRBV5-1; clone size: -; D gene: TRBD2; CDR3 DNA: TGCGCCAGCAGCCAATTAGCGGGGGCCATTATCTACAATGAGCAGTTCTTC; CDR3 protein: CASSQLAGAIIYNEQFF
J gene: TRBJ2-7; V gene: TRBV6-6; clone size: -; D gene: -; CDR3 DNA: TGTGCCAGCAGTTACACGATAACAGGTAGAGAGTCCGAGCAGTACTTC; CDR3 protein: CASSYTITGRESEQYF
J gene: TRBJ2-7; V gene: TRBV2; clone size: -; D gene: -; CDR3 DNA: TGTGCCAGCACGGACCGGCCGTGGAACGAGCAGTACTTC; CDR3 protein: CASTDRPWNEQYF
J gene: TRBJ2-5; V gene: TRBV6-1; clone size: once; D gene: TRBD2; CDR3 DNA: TGTGCCAGCAGTGAATGGTCTAGCGGGGGACTCAGGGGGACCCAGTACTTC; CDR3 protein: CASSEWSSGGLRGTQYF
J gene: TRBJ2-1; V gene: TRBV5-1; clone size: -; D gene: TRBD2; CDR3 DNA: TGCGCCAGCAGCTTTGGCGGGGGAGGTTACAATGAGCAGTTCTTC; CDR3 protein: CASSFGGGGYNEQFF
J gene: TRBJ1-4; V gene: TRBV7-6; clone size: -; D gene: -; CDR3 DNA: TGTGCCAGCAGCTTGAGGGGTTTCCTAGATGAAAAACTGTTTTTT; CDR3 protein: CASSLRGFLDEKLFF
J gene: TRBJ2-1; V gene: TRBV11-3; clone size: -; D gene: -; CDR3 DNA: TGTGCCAGCAGCTTTCCAGGGGTTAATGAGCAGTTCTTC; CDR3 protein: CASSFPGVNEQFF
J gene: TRBJ1-4; V gene: TRBV27; clone size: -; D gene: -; CDR3 DNA: TGTGCCAGCAGTTTAAAGGGCAGGGAAAAACTGTTTTTT; CDR3 protein: CASSLKGREKLFF
J gene: TRBJ1-1; V gene: TRBV9; clone size: -; D gene: -; CDR3 DNA: TGTGCCAGCAGCCCTAGCGAACAGGCCTTCGAAGCTTTCTTT; CDR3 protein: CASSPSEQAFEAFF
J gene: TRBJ2-5; V gene: TRBV7-9; clone size: -; D gene: -; CDR3 DNA: TGTGCCAGCAGCTTATACCCCAGATCAGGGATTGGAGAGACCCAGTACTTC; CDR3 protein: CASSLYPRSGIGETQYF
J gene: TRBJ2-4; V gene: TRBV5-1; clone size: -; D gene: TRBD1; CDR3 DNA: TGCGCCAGCAGCCCACGGACAGGGTTTGGGGACATTCAGTACTTC; CDR3 protein: CASSPRTGFGDIQYF
J gene: TRBJ2-1; V gene: TRBV7-9; clone size: -; D gene: -; CDR3 DNA: TGTGCCAGCAGCTTAGAACTACCTCGCATTGGGGGGCAGTTCTTC; CDR3 protein: CASSLELPRIGGQFF
J gene: TRBJ1-6; V gene: TRBV27; clone size: -; D gene: -; CDR3 DNA: TGTGCCAGCAGGGCGGTAGTTAATTCACCCCTCCACTTT; CDR3 protein: CASRAVVNSPLHF
J gene: TRBJ1-5; V gene: TRBV21-1; clone size: once; D gene: -; CDR3 DNA: TGTGCCAGCAGCAAAACTAAGGCATATAGCAATCAGCCCCAGCATTTT; CDR3 protein: CASSKTKAYSNQPQHF
J gene: TRBJ2-7; V gene: TRBV10-3; clone size: -; D gene: -; CDR3 DNA: TGTGCCATCAGTGTCCCGGTGGTGGTAGGGCGGTACGAGCAGTACTTC; CDR3 protein: CAISVPVVVGRYEQYF
J gene: TRBJ2-7; V gene: TRBV6-4; clone size: -; D gene: -; CDR3 DNA: TGTGCCAGCAGCGCGCTTCCGGGCTCCGAGCAGTACTTC; CDR3 protein: CASSALPGSEQYF
J gene: TRBJ2-6; V gene: TRBV9; clone size: -; D gene: -; CDR3 DNA: TGTGCCAGCAGCCCACGACTGGTGATTCCTGGGGCCAACGTCCTGACTTTC; CDR3 protein: CASSPRLVIPGANVLTF
J gene: TRBJ2-2; V gene: TRBV27; clone size: -; D gene: TRBD2; CDR3 DNA: TGTGCCAGCAGTTTATGGGCTAGCGGCGGGGAGCTGTTTTTT; CDR3 protein: CASSLWASGGELFF